This T cell receptor (beta chain) originates from a study of blood T cell repertoires in COVID-19. Study in general: PBMCs, B-cell-depleted T cells, or T cells were the source of the cDNA or gDNA that made up the material.

Germline loops: CDR1 SGHRS, CDR2 YFSETQ. Losses at the gene ends were 3 bases for V and 1 base for J; bases not matched to a gene: 9. CDR3 size: 17 residues. While infection was still active, Seattle patients were enrolled and then followed longitudinally. Under the authors' procedure: Estimates of nucleated cell counts were drawn from the amplification of reference gene primers. Some clones are missing from TCRdb's copy, which holds only in-frame ones; the method was immunoSEQ multiplex PCR. The D gene and trimming were derived from the DNA, and the V and J assignments and clone size from that table. The sample lists tens of thousands of clones, around 83% seen once, with about a tenth in the top ten.

Material for sequencing was peripheral blood. The chain recombines TRBV5-1 with TRBJ2-1, with 8 bases aligning to TRBD2. The TCR comes from a man in his forties or fifties with COVID-19, enrolled during active disease. The CDR3 nucleotides read TGCGCCAGCAGCTGGGGAGCGGGAGTTAGGTCCTACAATGAGCAGTTCTTC. Amino acids: CASSWGAGVRSYNEQFF.